This passage covers 15 T cell receptor beta chains from one sample sequenced in a study of CD8+ T cells in alopecia areata. Extracted RNA was reverse transcribed, and the resulting cDNA served as sequencing template. The method was immunoSEQ multiplex PCR; TCRdb's version includes in-frame clones alone and lacks a portion of them. The sample contains roughly 100,000 clones, around 60% of which appear only once. The sample was CD4+ T cells sorted from blood. The source of these receptors is a human donor in good health.

This clone was detected a few times. The rearrangement uses TRBV28 and TRBJ1-2; 7 bases agree with TRBD1. The V segment lost 6 bases and the J segment 7 bases; nucleotides outside the gene matches: 17. Germline V CDR1 and CDR2: MDHEN, SYDVKM. CDR3 length: 16 residues. This CDR3 reads CASSVSRGGRRGGYTF. The CDR3 bases are TGTGCCAGCAGCGTCTCCAGAGGGGGCCGGCGGGGTGGCTACACCTTC.

V and J are TRBV5-6 and TRBJ2-5; 7 nucleotides align to TRBD1. With V trimmed by 0 bases and J by 6 bases, 8 bases remained unmatched. The CDR3 length is 15 residues. The V gene's germline CDR1 is SGHDT and CDR2 YYEEEE. The CDR3 nucleotides are TGTGCCAGCAGCTTGGTGGGGCAGGGGGTAAAGACCCAGTACTTC. Translated: CASSLVGQGVKTQYF. Drawing the rest from reference TRBV5-6 and TRBJ2-5, the complete variable domain is DAGVTQSPTHLIKTRGQQVTLRCSPKSGHDTVSWYQQALGQGPQFIFQYYEEEERQRGNFPDRFSGHQFPNYSSELNVNALLLGDSALYLCASSLVGQGVKTQYFGPGTRLLVL.

J is TRBJ2-5 and V is TRBV7-9, with D tentatively TRBD1 (5 bases). The germline V and J ends were trimmed by 1 base and 4 bases, with 7 bases remaining between them. The CDR3 length is 13 residues. Looked up from germline, CDR1 is SEHNR and CDR2 is FQNEAQ (reference sequence). The CDR3 coding sequence is TGTGCCAGCAGCTTAGGGGGCCGAGAGACCCAGTACTTC. This sequence encodes CASSLGGRETQYF.

The chain joins TRBV4-2 to TRBJ1-2; D is perhaps TRBD1 (5 bases). Germline V gene lookup returns CDR1 LGHNA and CDR2 YNFKEQ. Trimming cost V 0 bases and J 3 bases, with 14 bases left between them. There are 16 residues in the CDR3. Here the CDR3 DNA reads TGTGCCAGCAGCCAAGATTTGAGGGGCAGCTACTATGGCTACACCTTC. It codes for CASSQDLRGSYYGYTF.

This chain connects TRBV29-1 to TRBJ2-2; D is uncertain. CDR1 is SQVTM, CDR2 ANQGSEA, per germline. V dropped 4 bases and J dropped 1 base, with 13 bases sitting between them. The CDR3 is made up of 15 amino acids. For the CDR3, the DNA is TGCAGCGTTGTGTTGGGCAGCTTGAACACCGGGGAGCTGTTTTTT. It is translated as CSVVLGSLNTGELFF.

The chain is built from TRBV29-1 and TRBJ1-2; weak D call: TRBD1 (6 bases). This CDR3 has 12 amino acids. Germline V lookup: CDR1 SQVTM, CDR2 ANQGSEA. The V end lost 6 bases, the J end lost 8 bases, and 16 bases lay between the germline ends. CDR3 region: CSVSPGAHGYTF. The CDR3 region has the DNA TGCAGCGTCTCCCCGGGGGCTCACGGCTACACCTTC.

This clone was counted a few times. The chain uses TRBV9 and TRBJ2-5; TRBD2 matches at 14 bases. This CDR3 contains 15 residues. V gave up 4 bases and J gave up 5 bases; unmatched junction bases: 4. Looked up from germline, CDR1 is SGDLS and CDR2 is YYNGEE. CDR3 protein: CASSTGLAGVETQYF. DNA for the CDR3: TGTGCCAGCAGCACGGGACTAGCGGGGGTGGAGACCCAGTACTTC.

V and J are TRBV5-4 and TRBJ2-7, with 7 bases that match TRBD1. Germline CDR1 and CDR2: SGHNT and YYREEE (reference sequence). V gave up 3 bases and J gave up 0 bases; unmatched junction bases: 6. The CDR3 length is 15 residues. CDR3 bases: TGTGCCAGCAGCTCCAAACAGGGGTCCTCCTACGAGCAGTACTTC. This translates into CASSSKQGSSYEQYF.

The genes are TRBV6-5 and TRBJ1-6; 7 bases are shared with TRBD1. J was trimmed by 7 bases and V by 5 bases; bases with no gene match: 8. CDR1 and CDR2 from the germline V gene are MNHEY and SVGAGI. The CDR3 is 15 amino acids. CDR3 loop: CASSTTDRPNSPLHF. The DNA of the CDR3 is TGTGCCAGCAGTACTACGGACAGGCCAAATTCACCCCTCCACTTT.

This clone turned up a few times. The chain couples TRBV7-2 to TRBJ2-6; D gene uncertain. V was clipped by 2 bases and J by 3 bases, with 5 bases between them. This CDR3 is 14 amino acids long. Germline V gene data show CDR1 as SGHTA and CDR2 as FQGNSA. The CDR3 DNA reads TGTGCCAGCAGCTTACAGGTTGGGGCCAACGTCCTGACTTTC. It codes for CASSLQVGANVLTF.

The chain recombines TRBV30 with TRBJ1-5; TRBD1 agrees at 8 bases. V was pared by 2 bases and J by 2 bases, with 5 bases of the junction left unmatched. The CDR3 has 15 amino acids. Germline V CDR1 and CDR2: GTSNPN, SVGIG (reference sequence). The CDR3 region has the DNA TGTGCCTGGAGTTGGGCGGGACAGGGCAATCAGCCCCAGCATTTT. Translating it yields CAWSWAGQGNQPQHF.

The V and J genes are TRBV2 and TRBJ2-5, with D possibly being TRBD1 (6 bases). The V and J ends lost 5 bases and 2 bases respectively, with 12 bases between them. The CDR3 has 14 amino acids. The germline V gene has CDR1 SNHLY and CDR2 FYNNEI. The DNA for the CDR3 is TGTGCCAGCAGTTCCCAGGGGCAGCAAGAGACCCAGTACTTC. Encoded protein: CASSSQGQQETQYF.

V is TRBV28 and J is TRBJ2-5; D is possibly TRBD2 (6 bases). V lost 6 bases to trimming and J lost 1 base, with 6 bases between them. The length of the CDR3 is 12 residues. CDR1 and CDR2 (germline): MDHEN, SYDVKM. The CDR3 DNA follows: TGTGCCAGCAGCGGGAGCCAAGAGACCCAGTACTTC. Protein: CASSGSQETQYF.

The chain links TRBV29-1 to TRBJ1-2, with 7 bases that match TRBD1. Germline CDR1 SQVTM, CDR2 ANQGSEA. The CDR3 has 14 residues. V gave up 6 bases and J gave up 3 bases; unmatched junction bases: 10. The CDR3 here is CSVALGTAYYGYTF. Here the CDR3 DNA reads TGCAGCGTCGCCTTAGGGACAGCTTACTATGGCTACACCTTC.

V usage is TRBV6-1 and J usage is TRBJ2-7, with D possibly being TRBD2 (6 bases). The germline V gene has CDR1 MNHNS and CDR2 SASEGT. Deletions cut 6 bases from V and 7 bases from J, with 13 bases between. The CDR3 is made up of 12 amino acids. The chain's CDR3 is CASSSRDWEQYF. The CDR3 region has the DNA TGTGCCAGCAGCTCGCGGGATTGGGAGCAGTACTTC.